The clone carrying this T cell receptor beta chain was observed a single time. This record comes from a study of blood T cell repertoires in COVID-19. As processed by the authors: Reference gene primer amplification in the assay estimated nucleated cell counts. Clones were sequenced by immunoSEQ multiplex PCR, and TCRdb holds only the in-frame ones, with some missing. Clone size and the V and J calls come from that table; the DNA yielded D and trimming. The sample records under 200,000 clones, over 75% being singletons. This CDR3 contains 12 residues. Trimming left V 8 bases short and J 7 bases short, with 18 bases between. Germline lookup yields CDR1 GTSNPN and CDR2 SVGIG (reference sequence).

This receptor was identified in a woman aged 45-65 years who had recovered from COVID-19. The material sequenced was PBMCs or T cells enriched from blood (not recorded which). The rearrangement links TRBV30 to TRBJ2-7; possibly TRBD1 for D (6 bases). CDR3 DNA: TGTGCCGCGGGCAGGGGTTTTCCTGAGCAGTACTTC. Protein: CAAGRGFPEQYF.